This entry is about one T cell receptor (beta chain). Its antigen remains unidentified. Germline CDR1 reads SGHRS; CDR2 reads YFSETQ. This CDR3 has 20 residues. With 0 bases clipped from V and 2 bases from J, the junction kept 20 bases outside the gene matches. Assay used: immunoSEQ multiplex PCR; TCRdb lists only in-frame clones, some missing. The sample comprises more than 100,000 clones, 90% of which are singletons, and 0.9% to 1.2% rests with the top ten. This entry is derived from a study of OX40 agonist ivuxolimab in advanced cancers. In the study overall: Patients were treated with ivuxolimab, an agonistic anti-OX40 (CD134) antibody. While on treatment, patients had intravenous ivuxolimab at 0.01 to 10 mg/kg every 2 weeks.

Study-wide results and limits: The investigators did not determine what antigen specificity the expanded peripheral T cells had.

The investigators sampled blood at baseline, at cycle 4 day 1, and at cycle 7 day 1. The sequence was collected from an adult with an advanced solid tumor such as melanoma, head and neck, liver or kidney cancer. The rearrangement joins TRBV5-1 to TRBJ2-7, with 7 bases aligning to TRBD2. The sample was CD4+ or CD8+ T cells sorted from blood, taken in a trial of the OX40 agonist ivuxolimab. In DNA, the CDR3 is TGCGCCAGCAGCTTGGTGCCCTTGGGGCCTAGCGGAAGAACTACCTACGAGCAGTACTTC. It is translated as CASSLVPLGPSGRTTYEQYF.